One sample yielded the 10 T cell receptor beta chains listed below, sequenced in a study of technical replicates of blood from a handful of donors. The data were produced by immunoSEQ multiplex PCR, yet TCRdb's version contains in-frame clones alone and is incomplete. This table holds approximately 8,000 clones, roughly 90% found once. The source material was PBMCs. These receptors all come from a human donor in good health.

The J gene is TRBJ2-1, the V gene TRBV29-1; TRBD2 matches 13 bases. Trimming took 7 bases from V and 4 from J; bases not matched to a gene: 13. This CDR3 is built from 17 residues. Germline V gene lookup returns CDR1 SQVTM and CDR2 ANQGSEA. The CDR3 coding sequence is TGCAGCGGAGGTAGGACTAGCGGGAGCTCGAGTTACAATGAGCAGTTCTTC. This codes for CSGGRTSGSSSYNEQFF.

The chain uses TRBV28 and TRBJ1-2; weak D call: TRBD1 (5 bases). Looked up from germline, CDR1 is MDHEN and CDR2 is SYDVKM. The germline V and J ends were trimmed by 5 bases and 2 bases, with 9 bases remaining between them. The length of the CDR3 is 13 residues. CDR3 DNA sequence: TGTGCCAGCAGTAAGAAGGGGAACTATGGCTACACCTTC. It translates to CASSKKGNYGYTF.

J is TRBJ1-2 and V is TRBV5-1; D perhaps matches TRBD1 (5 bases). In germline, CDR1 is SGHRS, CDR2 YFSETQ. CDR3 length: 14 residues. V was pared by 1 base and J by 5 bases, with 12 bases between. The CDR3, as DNA: TGCGCCAGCAGCTTGCAGGGCCCGGAGTATGGCTACACCTTC. As protein: CASSLQGPEYGYTF.

This clone was detected only a few times. The gene calls are TRBV7-2 and TRBJ2-3, with 8 nucleotides matching TRBD2. V was pared by 3 bases and J by 4 bases, with 6 bases of the junction left unmatched. CDR1 SGHTA and CDR2 FQGNSA come from the germline V gene. The CDR3 is 15 residues long. The CDR3 region has the DNA TGTGCCAGCAGCTTCTTAGCGGGAACGGCAGATACGCAGTATTTT. It yields the protein CASSFLAGTADTQYF.

The gene calls are TRBV18 and TRBJ1-2; unclear D gene. The CDR3 length is 14 residues. V was trimmed by 6 bases and J by 8 bases, leaving 19 bases between them. Germline values: CDR1 KGHSH, CDR2 LQKENI. The CDR3 nucleotides read TGTGCCAGCTCCCCTTCCGTCCAACTGCGGGGCTACACCTTC. It specifies CASSPSVQLRGYTF.

V usage is TRBV10-3 and J usage is TRBJ1-1; TRBD1 might be the D (6 bases). Trimming removed 3 bases from V and 3 bases from J, with 14 bases in between. This CDR3 has 15 residues. Germline CDR1 is ENHRY and CDR2 is SYGVKD. CDR3 DNA sequence: TGTGCCATCAGTGATGAGGGCAGGGGTTACACTGAAGCTTTCTTT. It encodes CAISDEGRGYTEAFF.

The rearrangement uses TRBV29-1 and TRBJ1-5, with 9 bases that match TRBD1. V lost 6 bases and J lost 6; bases outside the gene matches: 9. Germline assignment: CDR1 SQVTM and CDR2 ANQGSEA. There are 14 residues in the CDR3. DNA for the CDR3: TGCAGCGTAGCTCAGGGGACAGGGCCTCAGCCCCAGCATTTT. The encoded protein is CSVAQGTGPQPQHF.

In this sample, this clone turned up once. This rearrangement joins TRBV18 to TRBJ1-2, with 11 bases aligning to TRBD1. The CDR3 is made up of 16 amino acids. Trimming at V came to 3 bases and at J to 2 bases, leaving 5 bases not matched to a gene. The V gene's germline CDR1 is KGHSH and CDR2 LQKENI. CDR3 coding DNA: TGTGCCAGCTCACCCGTCAGGACAGGGGGCAACTATGGCTACACCTTC. Residues: CASSPVRTGGNYGYTF.

The chain uses TRBV12-5 and TRBJ1-1, with D unclear. Trimming stripped 3 bases from V and 1 base from J, with 9 bases between. Per germline, CDR1 LGHNT and CDR2 FRNRAP. This CDR3 comprises 14 residues. CDR3 loop: CASGFGRGNTEAFF. Written as DNA, the CDR3 is TGTGCTAGTGGTTTCGGACGGGGGAACACTGAAGCTTTCTTT. Full variable domain (missing parts from reference TRBV12-5 and TRBJ1-1): DARVTQTPRHKVTEMGQEVTMRCQPILGHNTVFWYRQTMMQGLELLAYFRNRAPLDDSGMPKDRFSAEMPDATLATLKIQPSEPRDSAVYFCASGFGRGNTEAFFGQGTRLTVV.

The V gene is TRBV6-1, the J gene TRBJ2-3; 7 bases align to TRBD1. Per the germline V gene, CDR1 is MNHNS and CDR2 is SASEGT. V gave up 1 base and J gave up 2 bases; unmatched junction bases: 3. This CDR3 is built from 15 residues. This CDR3 is CASSEEDRATDTQYF. CDR3 bases: TGTGCCAGCAGTGAAGAAGACAGGGCCACAGATACGCAGTATTTT.